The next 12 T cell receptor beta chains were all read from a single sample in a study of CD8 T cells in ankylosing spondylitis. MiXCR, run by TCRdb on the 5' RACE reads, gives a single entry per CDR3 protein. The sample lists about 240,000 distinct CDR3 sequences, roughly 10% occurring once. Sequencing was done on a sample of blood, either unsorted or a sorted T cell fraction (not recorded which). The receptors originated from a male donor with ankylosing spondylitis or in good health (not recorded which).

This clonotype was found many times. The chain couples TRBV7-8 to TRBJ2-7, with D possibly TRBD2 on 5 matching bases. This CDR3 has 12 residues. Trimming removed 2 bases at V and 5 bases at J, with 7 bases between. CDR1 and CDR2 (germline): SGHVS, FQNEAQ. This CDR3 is CASSLRRNEQYF. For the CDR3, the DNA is TGTGCCAGCAGCTTACGGAGGAACGAGCAGTACTTC. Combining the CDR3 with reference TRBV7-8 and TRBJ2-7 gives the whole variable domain GAGVSQSPRYKVAKRGQDVALRCDPISGHVSLFWYQQALGQGPEFLTYFQNEAQLDKSGLPSDRFFAERPEGSVSTLKIQRTQQEDSAVYLCASSLRRNEQYFGPGTRLTVT.

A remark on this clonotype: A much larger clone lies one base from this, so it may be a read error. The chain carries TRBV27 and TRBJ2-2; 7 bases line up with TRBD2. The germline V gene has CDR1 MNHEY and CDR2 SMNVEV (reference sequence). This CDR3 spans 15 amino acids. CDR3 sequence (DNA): TGTGTCACCTTCATCGGGGAGGGGTACACCGGGGAGCTGTTTTTT. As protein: CVTFIGEGYTGELFF.

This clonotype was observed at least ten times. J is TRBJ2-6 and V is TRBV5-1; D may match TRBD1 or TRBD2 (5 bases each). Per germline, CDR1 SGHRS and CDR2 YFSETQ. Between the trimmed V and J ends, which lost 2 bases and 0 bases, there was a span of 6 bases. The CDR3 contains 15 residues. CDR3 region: CASSFGTSGANVLTF. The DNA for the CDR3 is TGCGCCAGCAGCTTTGGGACCTCTGGGGCCAACGTCCTGACTTTC.

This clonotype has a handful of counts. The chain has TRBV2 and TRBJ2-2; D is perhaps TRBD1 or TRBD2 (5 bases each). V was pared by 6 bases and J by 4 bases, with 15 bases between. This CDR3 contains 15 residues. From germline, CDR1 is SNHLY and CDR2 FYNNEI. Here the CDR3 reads CASSPSRGSTGELFF. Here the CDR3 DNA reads TGTGCCAGCAGCCCGTCCCGGGGCAGCACCGGGGAGCTGTTTTTT.

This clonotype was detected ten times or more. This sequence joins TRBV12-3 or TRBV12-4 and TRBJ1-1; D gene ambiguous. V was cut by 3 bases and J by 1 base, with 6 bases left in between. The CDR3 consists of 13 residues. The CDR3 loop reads CASSFSQNTEAFF. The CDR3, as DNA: TGTGCCAGCAGTTTCTCCCAGAACACTGAAGCTTTCTTT.

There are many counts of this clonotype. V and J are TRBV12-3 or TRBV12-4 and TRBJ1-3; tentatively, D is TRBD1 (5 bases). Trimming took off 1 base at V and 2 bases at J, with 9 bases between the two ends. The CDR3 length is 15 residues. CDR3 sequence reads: CASSLGSGTGNTIYF. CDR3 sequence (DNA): TGTGCCAGCAGTTTAGGGTCAGGGACTGGAAACACCATATATTTT.

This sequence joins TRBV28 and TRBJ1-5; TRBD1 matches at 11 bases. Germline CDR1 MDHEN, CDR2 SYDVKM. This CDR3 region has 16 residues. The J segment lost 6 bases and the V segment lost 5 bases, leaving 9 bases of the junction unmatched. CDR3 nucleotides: TGTGCCAGCAGTAGCCAAGGGACAGGGGGGTTTCAGCCCCAGCATTTT. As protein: CASSSQGTGGFQPQHF.

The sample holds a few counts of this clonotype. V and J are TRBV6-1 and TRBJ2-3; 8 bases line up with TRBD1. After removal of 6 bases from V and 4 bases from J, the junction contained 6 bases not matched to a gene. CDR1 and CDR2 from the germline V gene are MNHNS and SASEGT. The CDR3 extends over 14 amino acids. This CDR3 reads CASSPGQEADTQYF. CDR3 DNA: TGTGCCAGCAGCCCGGGACAGGAGGCAGATACGCAGTATTTT.

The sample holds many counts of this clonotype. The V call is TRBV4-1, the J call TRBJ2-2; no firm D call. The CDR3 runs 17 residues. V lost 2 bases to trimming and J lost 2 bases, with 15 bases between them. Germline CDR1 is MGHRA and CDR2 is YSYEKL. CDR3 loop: CASSQTLLTGNTGELFF. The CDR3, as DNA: TGCGCCAGCAGCCAAACCCTTCTGACTGGAAACACCGGGGAGCTGTTTTTT.

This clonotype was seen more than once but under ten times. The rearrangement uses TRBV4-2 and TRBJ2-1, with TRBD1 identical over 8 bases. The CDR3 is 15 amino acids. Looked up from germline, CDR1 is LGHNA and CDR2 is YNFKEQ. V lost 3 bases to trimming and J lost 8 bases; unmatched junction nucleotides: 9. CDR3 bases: TGTGCCAGCAGCCACCCGGGACAGGAGGGCTATGAGCAGTTCTTC. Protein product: CASSHPGQEGYEQFF.

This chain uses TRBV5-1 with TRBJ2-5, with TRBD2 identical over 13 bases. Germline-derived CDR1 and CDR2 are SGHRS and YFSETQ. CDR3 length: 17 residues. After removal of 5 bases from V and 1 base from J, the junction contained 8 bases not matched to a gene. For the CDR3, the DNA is TGCGCCAGCAGAAGGACTAGCGGGGGAGAACTCCAAGAGACCCAGTACTTC. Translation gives CASRRTSGGELQETQYF. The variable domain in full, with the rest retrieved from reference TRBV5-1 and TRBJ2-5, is KAGVTQTPRYLIKTRGQQVTLSCSPISGHRSVSWYQQTPGQGLQFLFEYFSETQRNKGNFPGRFSGRQFSNSRSEMNVSTLELGDSALYLCASRRTSGGELQETQYFGPGTRLLVL.

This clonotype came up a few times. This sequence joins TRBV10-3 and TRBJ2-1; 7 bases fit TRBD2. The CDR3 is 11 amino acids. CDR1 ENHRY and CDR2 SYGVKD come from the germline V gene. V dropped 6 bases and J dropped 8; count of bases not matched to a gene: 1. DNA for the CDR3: TGTGCCATCAGGGGGGGGGATGAGCAGTTCTTC. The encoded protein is CAIRGGDEQFF.